These T cell receptor beta chains were read from a single sample in a study of control samples from healthy donors and cancer patients. The table came from immunoSEQ multiplex PCR; TCRdb's copy has only in-frame clones and leaves some out. The sample lists around 120,000 clones, 85% to 90% occurring once. Specimen: PBMCs. Receptors were obtained from a woman aged 50 to 65 with colorectal cancer. Each CDR3 is given without its conserved first and last residue.

J gene	V gene	CDR3 protein
TRBJ2-2	TRBV5-1	ASSLESTGELF
TRBJ2-2	TRBV27	ASTGGELF
TRBJ2-1	TRBV6-4	ASSEGRVNEQF
TRBJ1-5	TRBV18	ASSPDRENQPQH
TRBJ2-5	TRBV28	ASSSVPGQGLETQY
TRBJ1-5	TRBV25-1	ASSDDRAPNQPQH
TRBJ2-1	TRBV4-2	ASSQVSRSNEQF
TRBJ1-1	TRBV4-1	ASSQERNTEAF
TRBJ2-5	TRBV27	ASSSGEGAETQY
TRBJ2-1	TRBV6-5	ASSPGQANEQF
TRBJ1-2	TRBV19	ASTLTGLGFDYGYT
TRBJ1-2	TRBV19	ASSMSRGADGYT
TRBJ2-7	TRBV11-2	ASSPWQILQY
TRBJ1-2	TRBV7-8	ASSPEGVTRGYT
TRBJ1-2	TRBV2	ASNPGLLGHGYT
TRBJ2-1	TRBV28	ASSLFLWLAGGSGGYNEQF
TRBJ1-1	TRBV7-2	ASSLEGRGRWTEAF
TRBJ1-1	TRBV10-3	AISDPVNTEAF
TRBJ2-3	TRBV7-2	ASSPTVTDTQY
TRBJ2-7	TRBV29-1	SVRDRLSNSYEQY
TRBJ1-1	TRBV9	ASSRKGAPTEAF
TRBJ1-5	TRBV18	ASSPMVQNNQPQH
TRBJ2-3	TRBV11-2	ASSLTGTDTQY
TRBJ1-2	TRBV6-1	ASSGARGRGYYGYT
TRBJ2-7	TRBV9	ASSATGSNYEQY
TRBJ2-1	TRBV11-3	ASSTRTEITNNEQF
TRBJ1-2	TRBV7-2	ASSLEGYGASYGYT
TRBJ1-2	TRBV20-1	SARAGYGYT
TRBJ1-1	TRBV30	AWTRISEAF
TRBJ2-1	TRBV9	ASSLVGGNEQF
TRBJ2-1	TRBV7-3	ASSENGGYNEQF
TRBJ2-7	TRBV19	ASSHGTPGAYEQY
TRBJ2-5	TRBV7-8	ASSPAGTDQETQY
TRBJ2-6	TRBV5-1	ASSEGAFGANVLT
TRBJ1-1	TRBV5-4	ASSELTAEAF
TRBJ1-1	TRBV11-3	ASSLAGANTEAF
TRBJ2-2	TRBV5-1	ASSLRQTNTGELF
TRBJ2-7	TRBV27	ASSPRLGGREQY
TRBJ2-3	TRBV6-5	ASGRGGSTDTQY
TRBJ2-1	TRBV5-1	ASSLGHVSYNEQF
TRBJ1-1	TRBV2	ASSEGRAPEAF
TRBJ1-2	TRBV13	ASSLGYARGSYGYT
TRBJ1-4	TRBV3-1/TRBV3-2	ASSPGDRGTEKLF
TRBJ2-1	TRBV27	ASSPRGAPPHYNEQF
TRBJ1-2	TRBV18	ASSPQGSTGFRYGYT
TRBJ2-3	TRBV7-9	ASSPTSGGQY
TRBJ1-1	TRBV6-1	ASSVRRPRPNTEAF
TRBJ1-1	TRBV20-1	RALGTEAF
TRBJ1-5	TRBV10-3	ATSPGQKEYSNQPQH
TRBJ2-2	TRBV19	ASSIGPAGGGELF